These T cell receptor beta chains were read from a single sample in a study of blood T cell repertoires in COVID-19. Using immunoSEQ multiplex PCR, the repertoire was profiled, and TCRdb retains in-frame clones only, with some absent. The table includes over 200,000 clones, roughly 80% detected once. Material: PBMCs or T cells enriched from blood (not recorded which). These receptors originate from a man aged 55 to 70 who had recovered from COVID-19. The CDR3 runs from the conserved cysteine through the conserved F or W. Each record gives: D gene, clone size, J gene, V gene, CDR3 protein, CDR3 DNA. A D gene is named only where the DNA matches it firmly. Not every row has a clone size; where given, it reads once, few, many or a size class.

NA | NA | TRBJ2-5 | TRBV19 | CASRAGRGRQETQYF | TGTGCCTCGAGAGCGGGCAGGGGGAGACAAGAGACCCAGTACTTC
NA | NA | TRBJ1-1 | TRBV18 | CASLTKGGNTEAFF | TGTGCCAGCTTAACAAAAGGGGGGAACACTGAAGCTTTCTTT
NA | NA | TRBJ1-1 | TRBV11-3 | CASSLRVTEAFF | TGTGCCAGCAGCCTTCGTGTGACTGAAGCTTTCTTT
NA | NA | TRBJ2-3 | TRBV2 | CASSPGPGADTQYF | TGTGCCAGCAGCCCGGGCCCGGGGGCAGATACGCAGTATTTT
TRBD1 | once | TRBJ2-3 | TRBV4-3 | CASSHAGTGQQYF | TGCGCCAGCAGCCATGCCGGGACAGGGCAGCAGTATTTT
NA | NA | TRBJ1-4 | TRBV6-2/TRBV6-3 | CASSARDTREKLFF | TGTGCCAGCAGTGCCCGGGACACCCGGGAAAAACTGTTTTTT
TRBD1 | NA | TRBJ1-2 | TRBV27 | CASSSRTGPGGYTF | TGTGCCAGCAGTTCAAGGACAGGGCCGGGAGGCTACACCTTC
TRBD1 | NA | TRBJ1-6 | TRBV7-2 | CASSSRTGGKGSPLHF | TGTGCCAGCAGCTCCCGGACAGGGGGCAAGGGTTCACCCCTCCACTTT
TRBD2 | few | TRBJ2-3 | TRBV2 | CARTRSLSGEGTDTQYF | TGTGCCAGAACCCGATCTCTTAGCGGGGAGGGCACAGATACGCAGTATTTT
NA | NA | TRBJ2-5 | TRBV7-9 | CASTRGVQETQYF | TGTGCCAGCACCAGGGGAGTTCAAGAGACCCAGTACTTC
NA | NA | TRBJ2-1 | TRBV21-1 | CASSDRDPADAGYNEQFF | TGTGCCAGCAGCGACCGGGACCCAGCGGATGCGGGGTACAATGAGCAGTTCTTC
TRBD1 | NA | TRBJ1-4 | TRBV7-8 | CASSSSGTAKRKLFF | TGTGCCAGCAGCTCCTCCGGGACAGCCAAACGTAAACTGTTTTTT
TRBD2 | NA | TRBJ2-3 | TRBV11-1 | CASSALAGSTDTQYF | TGTGCCAGCAGCGCACTAGCGGGGAGCACAGATACGCAGTATTTT
TRBD1 | NA | TRBJ2-7 | TRBV11-3 | CASSVNRGDEQYF | TGTGCCAGCAGTGTTAACAGGGGCGACGAGCAGTACTTC
TRBD1 | NA | TRBJ2-3 | TRBV7-9 | CASSLTGGTDTQYF | TGTGCCAGCAGCTTGACAGGGGGCACAGATACGCAGTATTTT
TRBD1 | NA | TRBJ1-4 | TRBV4-1 | CASSQEGRGRRGEKLFF | TGCGCCAGCAGCCAAGAAGGCAGGGGGCGACGGGGTGAAAAACTGTTTTTT
TRBD1 | NA | TRBJ2-5 | TRBV9 | CASSGENRGSETQYF | TGTGCCAGCAGCGGAGAAAACAGGGGTTCAGAGACCCAGTACTTC
NA | NA | TRBJ1-1 | TRBV7-2 | CASSLQGPVGTEAFF | TGTGCCAGCAGCTTACAGGGGCCGGTGGGCACTGAAGCTTTCTTT
NA | NA | TRBJ2-2 | TRBV6-4 | CASSETVNTGELFF | TGTGCCAGCAGTGAGACAGTAAACACCGGGGAGCTGTTTTTT
TRBD2 | NA | TRBJ2-5 | TRBV5-4 | CASSSPDKRGGGQTQYF | TGTGCCAGCAGCTCCCCCGACAAGCGGGGGGGCGGACAGACCCAGTACTTC
TRBD2 | NA | TRBJ2-5 | TRBV20-1 | CSASPTSGGDQETQYF | TGCAGTGCTAGTCCTACTAGCGGGGGGGACCAAGAGACCCAGTACTTC
NA | NA | TRBJ2-7 | TRBV10-3 | CAICPEGSEQYF | TGTGCCATCTGTCCAGAAGGGAGCGAGCAGTACTTC
TRBD1 | NA | TRBJ1-4 | TRBV4-2 | CASSQTGQGDEKLFF | TGTGCCAGCAGCCAGACAGGACAGGGGGATGAAAAACTGTTTTTT
TRBD1 | NA | TRBJ1-6 | TRBV7-9 | CASSSNYQGDNSPLHF | TGTGCCAGCAGCTCAAACTACCAGGGGGACAATTCACCCCTCCACTTT
NA | NA | TRBJ1-2 | TRBV7-2 | CASSSDLGANQPNDYTF | TGTGCCAGCAGCTCGGATTTGGGGGCGAACCAACCCAACGACTACACCTTC